The present T cell receptor beta chain was sequenced within a study of blood T cell repertoires in COVID-19. Looking at the study overall: Sites in the United States, Italy and Spain provided acute and convalescent COVID-19 samples. T cells, B-cell-depleted T cells, or PBMCs provided the cDNA or gDNA that served as material.

CDR3 length: 16 residues. V lost 0 bases to trimming and J lost 9 bases, with 19 bases between them. CDR1 and CDR2 from the germline V gene are SGDLS and YYNGEE. As handled by the study authors: The authors estimated nucleated cell counts from reference gene primer amplification. Libraries were prepared by immunoSEQ multiplex PCR; TCRdb keeps only in-frame clonotypes and omits some of them. V and J calls and clone size are copied from that table; D and trimming were computed from the DNA. The data show roughly 110,000 clones, with 70% to 90% seen just once and more than 7% held by the top ten. The sample comprised peripheral blood. The rearrangement joins TRBV9 to TRBJ2-1; D gene ambiguous. The clonotype comes from a woman between 65 and 79 years old who had recovered from COVID-19. CDR3 residues: CASSVGSHVSSSEQFF. The CDR3 bases are TGTGCCAGCAGCGTAGGGTCCCATGTTAGTAGTAGTGAGCAGTTCTTC.